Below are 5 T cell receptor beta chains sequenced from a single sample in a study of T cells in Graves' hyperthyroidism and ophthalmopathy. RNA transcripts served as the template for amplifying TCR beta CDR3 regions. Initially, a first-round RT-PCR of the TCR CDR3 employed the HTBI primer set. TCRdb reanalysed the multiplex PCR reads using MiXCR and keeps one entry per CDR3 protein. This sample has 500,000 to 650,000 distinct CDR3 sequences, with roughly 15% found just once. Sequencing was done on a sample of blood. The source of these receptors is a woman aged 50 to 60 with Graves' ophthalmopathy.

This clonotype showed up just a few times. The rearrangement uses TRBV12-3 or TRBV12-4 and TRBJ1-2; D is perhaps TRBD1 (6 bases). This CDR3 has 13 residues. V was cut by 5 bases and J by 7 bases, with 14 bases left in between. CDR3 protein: CASSVGTRCGYTF. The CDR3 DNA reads TGTGCCAGCAGTGTGGGGACAAGATGTGGCTACACCTTC.

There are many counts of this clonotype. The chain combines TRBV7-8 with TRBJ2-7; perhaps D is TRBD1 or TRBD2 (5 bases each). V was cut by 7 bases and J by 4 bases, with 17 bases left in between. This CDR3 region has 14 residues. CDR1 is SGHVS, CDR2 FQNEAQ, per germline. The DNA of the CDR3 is TGTGCCAGCACGAGGGGACCTAATATTTACGAGCAGTACTTC. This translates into CASTRGPNIYEQYF.

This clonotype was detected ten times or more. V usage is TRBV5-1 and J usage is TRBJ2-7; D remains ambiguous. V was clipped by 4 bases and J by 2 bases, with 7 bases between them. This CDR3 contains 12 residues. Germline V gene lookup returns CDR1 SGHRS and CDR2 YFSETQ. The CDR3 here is CASSIGPYEQYF. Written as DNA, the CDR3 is TGCGCCAGCAGCATTGGACCCTACGAGCAGTACTTC.

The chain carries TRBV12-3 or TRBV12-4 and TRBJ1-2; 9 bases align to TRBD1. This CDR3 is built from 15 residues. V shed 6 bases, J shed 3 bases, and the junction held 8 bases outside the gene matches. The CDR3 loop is CASSYRGRRDYGYTF. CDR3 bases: TGTGCCAGCAGCTACAGGGGGCGCCGGGACTATGGCTACACCTTC.

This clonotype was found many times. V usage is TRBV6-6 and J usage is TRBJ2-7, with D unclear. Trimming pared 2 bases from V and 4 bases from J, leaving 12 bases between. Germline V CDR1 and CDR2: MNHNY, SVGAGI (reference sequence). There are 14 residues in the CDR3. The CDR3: CASSYLGSTYEQYF. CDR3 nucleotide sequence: TGTGCCAGCAGTTACCTTGGTAGTACGTACGAGCAGTACTTC.